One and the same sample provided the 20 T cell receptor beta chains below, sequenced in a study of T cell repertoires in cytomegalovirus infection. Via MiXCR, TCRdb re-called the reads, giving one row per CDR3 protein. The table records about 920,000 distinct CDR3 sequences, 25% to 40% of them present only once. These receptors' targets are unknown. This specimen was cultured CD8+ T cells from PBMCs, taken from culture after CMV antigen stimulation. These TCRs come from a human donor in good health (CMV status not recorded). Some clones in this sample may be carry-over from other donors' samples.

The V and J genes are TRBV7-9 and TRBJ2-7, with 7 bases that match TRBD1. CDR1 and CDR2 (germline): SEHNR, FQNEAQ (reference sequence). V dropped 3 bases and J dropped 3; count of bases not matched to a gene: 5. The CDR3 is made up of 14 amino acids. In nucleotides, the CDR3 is TGTGCCAGCAGCTTCCAGGGGGATTACTACGAGCAGTACTTC. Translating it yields CASSFQGDYYEQYF.

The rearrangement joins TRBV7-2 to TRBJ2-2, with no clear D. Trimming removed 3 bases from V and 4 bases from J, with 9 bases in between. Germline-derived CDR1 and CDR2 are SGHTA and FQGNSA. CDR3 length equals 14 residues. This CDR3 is CASSLKWGTGELFF. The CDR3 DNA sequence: TGTGCCAGCAGCTTGAAGTGGGGCACCGGGGAGCTGTTTTTT.

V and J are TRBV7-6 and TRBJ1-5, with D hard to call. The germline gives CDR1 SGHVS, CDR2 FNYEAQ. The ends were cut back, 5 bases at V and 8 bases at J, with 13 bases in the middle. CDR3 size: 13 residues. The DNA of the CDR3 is TGTGCCAGCAGCCCCCATCTCGCGGAGCCCCAGCATTTT. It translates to CASSPHLAEPQHF.

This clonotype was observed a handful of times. The CDR3 sequence is CASSRGSGQPQHF. The DNA for the CDR3 is TGTGCCAGCAGCAGGGGGAGCGGGCAGCCCCAGCATTTT. This chain joins TRBV7-9 and TRBJ1-5, with a tentative D call TRBD1 (6 bases). The CDR3 has 13 amino acids. Trimming cost V 5 bases and J 7 bases, with 12 bases left between them. Germline V gives CDR1 SEHNR, CDR2 FQNEAQ (reference sequence).

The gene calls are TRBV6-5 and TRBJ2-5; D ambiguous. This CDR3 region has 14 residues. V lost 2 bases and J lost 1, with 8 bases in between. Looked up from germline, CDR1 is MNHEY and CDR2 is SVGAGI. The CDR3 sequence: CASSYGASQETQYF. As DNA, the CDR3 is TGTGCCAGCAGTTACGGCGCCAGCCAAGAGACCCAGTACTTC.

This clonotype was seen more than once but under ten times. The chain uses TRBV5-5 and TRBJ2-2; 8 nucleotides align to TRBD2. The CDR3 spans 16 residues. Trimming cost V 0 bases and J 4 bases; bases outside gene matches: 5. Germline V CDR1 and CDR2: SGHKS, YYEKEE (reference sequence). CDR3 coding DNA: TGTGCCAGCAGCTTGGGGTCGGGAGGGCGCACCGGGGAGCTGTTTTTT. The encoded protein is CASSLGSGGRTGELFF.

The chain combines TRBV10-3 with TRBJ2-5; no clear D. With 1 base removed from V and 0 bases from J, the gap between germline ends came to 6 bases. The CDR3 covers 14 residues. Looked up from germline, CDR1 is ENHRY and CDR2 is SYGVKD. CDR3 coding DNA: TGTGCCATCAGTGAGTTGGACCACCAAGAGACCCAGTACTTC. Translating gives CAISELDHQETQYF.

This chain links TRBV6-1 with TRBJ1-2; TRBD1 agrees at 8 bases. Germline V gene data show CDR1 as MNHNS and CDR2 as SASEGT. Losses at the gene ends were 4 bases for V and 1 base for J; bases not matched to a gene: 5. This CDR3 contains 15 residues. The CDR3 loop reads CASSGWTGINYGYTF. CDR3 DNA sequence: TGTGCCAGCAGTGGATGGACAGGGATTAACTATGGCTACACCTTC.

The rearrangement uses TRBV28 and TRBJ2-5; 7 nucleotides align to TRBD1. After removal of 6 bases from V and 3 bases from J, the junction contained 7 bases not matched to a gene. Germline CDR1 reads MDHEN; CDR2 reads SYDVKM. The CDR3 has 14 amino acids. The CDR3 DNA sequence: TGTGCCAGCAGAGAGGGGGCAAGGAAAGAGACCCAGTACTTC. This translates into CASREGARKETQYF.

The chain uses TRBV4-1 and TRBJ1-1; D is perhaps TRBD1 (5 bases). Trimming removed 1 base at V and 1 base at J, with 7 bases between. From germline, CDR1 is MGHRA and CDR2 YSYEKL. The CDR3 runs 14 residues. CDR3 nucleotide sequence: TGCGCCAGCAGCCAAGGAGACAGGAACACTGAAGCTTTCTTT. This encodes CASSQGDRNTEAFF.

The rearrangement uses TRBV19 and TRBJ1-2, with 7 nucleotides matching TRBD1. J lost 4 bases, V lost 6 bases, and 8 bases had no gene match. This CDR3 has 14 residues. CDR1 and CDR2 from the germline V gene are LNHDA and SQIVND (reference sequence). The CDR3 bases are TGTGCCAGTAGACGACAGGGAGCGAGCTATGGCTACACCTTC. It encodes CASRRQGASYGYTF.

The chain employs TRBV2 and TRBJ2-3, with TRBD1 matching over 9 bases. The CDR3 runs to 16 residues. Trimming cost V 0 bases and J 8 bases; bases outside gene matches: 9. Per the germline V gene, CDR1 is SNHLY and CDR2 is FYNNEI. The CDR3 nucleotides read TGTGCCAGCAGTGAAGCGGACAGGGGAGAGCATGGTACGCAGTATTTT. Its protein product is CASSEADRGEHGTQYF.

For the CDR3, the DNA is TGTGCCAGTAGGATCAGGGGCGACCTGCGGAAGAACACTGAAGCTTTCTTT. It encodes CASRIRGDLRKNTEAFF. The gene calls are TRBV19 and TRBJ1-1; D possibly corresponds to TRBD1 (6 bases). The CDR3 sequence is 17 residues long. Germline assignment: CDR1 LNHDA and CDR2 SQIVND (reference sequence). V was clipped by 6 bases and J by 1 base, with 21 bases between them.

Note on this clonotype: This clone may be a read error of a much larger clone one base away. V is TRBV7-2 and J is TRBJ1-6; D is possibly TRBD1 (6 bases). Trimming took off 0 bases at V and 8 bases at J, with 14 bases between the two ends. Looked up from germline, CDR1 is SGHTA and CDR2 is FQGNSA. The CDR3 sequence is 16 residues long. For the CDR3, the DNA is TGTACCAGCAGCTTAGCAGCCCAGACAGGCTATTCACCCCTCCACTTT. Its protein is CTSSLAAQTGYSPLHF.

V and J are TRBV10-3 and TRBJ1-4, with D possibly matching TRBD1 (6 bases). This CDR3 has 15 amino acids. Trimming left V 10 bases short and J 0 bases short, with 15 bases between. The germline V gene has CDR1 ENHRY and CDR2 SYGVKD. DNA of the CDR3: TGTGCCACTAAGGACAGTACCGCAACTAATGAAAAACTGTTTTTT. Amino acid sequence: CATKDSTATNEKLFF.

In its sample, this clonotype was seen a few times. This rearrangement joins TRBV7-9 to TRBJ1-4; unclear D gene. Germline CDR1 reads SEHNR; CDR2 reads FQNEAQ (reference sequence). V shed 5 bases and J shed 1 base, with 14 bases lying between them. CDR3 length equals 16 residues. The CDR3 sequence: CASSPSGSGTNEKLFF. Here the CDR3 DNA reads TGTGCCAGCAGCCCCAGTGGGAGTGGAACTAATGAAAAACTGTTTTTT.

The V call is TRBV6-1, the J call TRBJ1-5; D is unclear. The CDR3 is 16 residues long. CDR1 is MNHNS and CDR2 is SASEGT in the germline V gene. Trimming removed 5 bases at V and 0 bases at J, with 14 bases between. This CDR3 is CASSHLGIYSNQPQHF. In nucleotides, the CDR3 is TGTGCCAGCAGTCACCTCGGGATCTATAGCAATCAGCCCCAGCATTTT.

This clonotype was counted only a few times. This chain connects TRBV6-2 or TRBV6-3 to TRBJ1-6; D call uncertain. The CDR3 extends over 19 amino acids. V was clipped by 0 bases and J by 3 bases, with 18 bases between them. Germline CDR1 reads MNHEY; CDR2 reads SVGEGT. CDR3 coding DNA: TGTGCCAGCAGTTACTCGAATACGGACGTACTCGGCTATAATTCACCCCTCCACTTT. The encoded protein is CASSYSNTDVLGYNSPLHF.

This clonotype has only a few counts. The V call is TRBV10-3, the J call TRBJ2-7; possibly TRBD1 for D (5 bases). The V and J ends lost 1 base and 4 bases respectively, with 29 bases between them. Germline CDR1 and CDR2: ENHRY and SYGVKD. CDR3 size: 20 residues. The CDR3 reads CAISELADSTLQGKSYEQYF. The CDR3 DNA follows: TGTGCCATCAGTGAGTTGGCCGACTCGACCTTGCAGGGTAAGAGTTACGAGCAGTACTTC.

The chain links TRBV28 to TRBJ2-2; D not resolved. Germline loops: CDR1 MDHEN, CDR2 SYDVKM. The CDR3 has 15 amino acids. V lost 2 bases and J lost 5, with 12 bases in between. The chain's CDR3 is CASSLGMGLTGELFF. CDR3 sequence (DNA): TGTGCCAGCAGTTTAGGGATGGGCTTAACCGGGGAGCTGTTTTTT.